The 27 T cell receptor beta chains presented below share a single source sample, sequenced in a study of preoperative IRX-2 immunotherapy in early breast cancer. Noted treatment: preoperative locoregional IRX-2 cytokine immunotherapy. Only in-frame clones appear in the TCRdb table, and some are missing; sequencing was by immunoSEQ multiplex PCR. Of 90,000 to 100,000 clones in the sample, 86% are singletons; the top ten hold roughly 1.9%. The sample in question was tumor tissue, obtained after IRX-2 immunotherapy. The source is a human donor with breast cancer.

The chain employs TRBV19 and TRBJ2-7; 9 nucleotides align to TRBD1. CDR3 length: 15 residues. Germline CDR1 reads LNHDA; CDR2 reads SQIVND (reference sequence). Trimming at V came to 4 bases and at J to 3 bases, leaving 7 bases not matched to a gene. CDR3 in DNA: TGTGCCAGTAGTACCAGACAGGGGGTTAACTACGAGCAGTACTTC. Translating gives CASSTRQGVNYEQYF.

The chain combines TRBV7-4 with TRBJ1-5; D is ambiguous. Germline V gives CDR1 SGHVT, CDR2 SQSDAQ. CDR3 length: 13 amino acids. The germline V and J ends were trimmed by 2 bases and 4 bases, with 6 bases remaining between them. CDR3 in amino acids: CASSLSPNQPQHF. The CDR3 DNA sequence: TGTGCCAGCAGCTTATCCCCTAATCAGCCCCAGCATTTT.

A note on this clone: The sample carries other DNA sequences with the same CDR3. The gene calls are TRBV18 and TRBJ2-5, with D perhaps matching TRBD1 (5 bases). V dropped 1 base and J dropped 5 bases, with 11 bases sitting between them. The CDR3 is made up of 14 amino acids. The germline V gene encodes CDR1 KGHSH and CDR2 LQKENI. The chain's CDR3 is CASSPQGSGETQYF. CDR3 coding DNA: TGTGCCAGCTCACCACAGGGGTCAGGGGAGACCCAGTACTTC.

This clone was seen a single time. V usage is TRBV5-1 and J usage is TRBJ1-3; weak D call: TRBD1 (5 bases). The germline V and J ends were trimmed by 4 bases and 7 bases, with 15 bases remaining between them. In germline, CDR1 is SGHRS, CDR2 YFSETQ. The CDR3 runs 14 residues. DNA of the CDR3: TGCGCCAGCAGCCCGGGACTTCGGGGGAACACCATATATTTT. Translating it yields CASSPGLRGNTIYF.

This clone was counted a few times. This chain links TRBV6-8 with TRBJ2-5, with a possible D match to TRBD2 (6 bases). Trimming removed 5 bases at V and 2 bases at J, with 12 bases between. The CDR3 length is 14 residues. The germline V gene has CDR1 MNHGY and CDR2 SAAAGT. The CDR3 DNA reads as TGTGCCAGCAGTCGTGGAGGGGAACAAGAGACCCAGTACTTC. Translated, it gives CASSRGGEQETQYF.

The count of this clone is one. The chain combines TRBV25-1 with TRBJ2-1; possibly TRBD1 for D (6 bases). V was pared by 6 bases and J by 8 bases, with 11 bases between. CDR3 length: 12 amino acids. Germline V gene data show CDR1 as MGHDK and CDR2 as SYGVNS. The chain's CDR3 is CASSEQGYEQFF. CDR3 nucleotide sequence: TGTGCCAGCAGCGAACAGGGATATGAGCAGTTCTTC.

The CDR3 protein is CASRDSNQPQHF. The CDR3, as DNA: TGCGCCAGCAGAGACAGCAATCAGCCCCAGCATTTT. This chain uses TRBV10-2 with TRBJ1-5; D remains unclear. The CDR3 runs to 12 residues. In germline, CDR1 is WSHSY, CDR2 SAAADI. Deletions cut 6 bases from V and 1 base from J, with 4 bases between.

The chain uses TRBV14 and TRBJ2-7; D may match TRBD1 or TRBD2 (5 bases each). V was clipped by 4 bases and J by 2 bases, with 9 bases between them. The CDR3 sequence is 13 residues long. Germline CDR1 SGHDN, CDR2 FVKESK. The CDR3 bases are TGTGCCAGCAGCCGGATGGGGGCCTACGAGCAGTACTTC. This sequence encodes CASSRMGAYEQYF.

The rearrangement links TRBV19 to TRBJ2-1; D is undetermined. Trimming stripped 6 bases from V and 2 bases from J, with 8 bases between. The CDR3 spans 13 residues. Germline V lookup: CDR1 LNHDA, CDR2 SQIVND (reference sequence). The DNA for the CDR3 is TGTGCCAGTAGGGCCACCGCCTACAATGAGCAGTTCTTC. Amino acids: CASRATAYNEQFF.

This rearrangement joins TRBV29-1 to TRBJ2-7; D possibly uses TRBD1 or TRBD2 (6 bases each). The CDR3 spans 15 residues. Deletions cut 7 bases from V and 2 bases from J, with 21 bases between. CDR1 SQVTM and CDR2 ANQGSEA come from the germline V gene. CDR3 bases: TGCAGCGCCCAGAGGGGGGAGATGGGGCCCTACGAGCAGTACTTC. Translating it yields CSAQRGEMGPYEQYF.

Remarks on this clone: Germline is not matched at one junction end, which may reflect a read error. The CDR3 sequence is CASSSPGLAGGPWF. The CDR3 DNA follows: TGTGCCAGCAGCTCCCCGGGACTAGCGGGAGGGCCGTGGTTC. The chain links TRBV28 to TRBJ2-7, with TRBD2 matching 16 bases. CDR1 and CDR2 from the germline V gene are MDHEN and SYDVKM. The CDR3 runs 14 residues. Looking up the rest from reference TRBV28 and TRBJ2-7 gives the full variable domain: DVKVTQSSRYLVKRTGEKVFLECVQDMDHENMFWYRQDPGLGLRLIYFSYDVKMKEKGDIPEGYSVSREKKERFSLILESASTNQTSMYLCASSSPGLAGGPWFGPGTRLTVT.

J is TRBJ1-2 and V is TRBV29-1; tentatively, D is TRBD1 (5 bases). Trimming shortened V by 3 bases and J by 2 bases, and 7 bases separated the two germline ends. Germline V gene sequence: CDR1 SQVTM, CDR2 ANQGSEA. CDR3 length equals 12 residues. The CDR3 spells CSVERGNYGYTF. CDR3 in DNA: TGCAGCGTTGAGCGGGGGAACTATGGCTACACCTTC.

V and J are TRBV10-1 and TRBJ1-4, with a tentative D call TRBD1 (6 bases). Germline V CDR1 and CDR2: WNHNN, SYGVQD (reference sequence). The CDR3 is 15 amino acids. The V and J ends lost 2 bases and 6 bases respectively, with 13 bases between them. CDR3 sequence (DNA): TGCGCCAGCAGTGAGACAACAGGGAACTATGAAAAACTGTTTTTT. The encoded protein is CASSETTGNYEKLFF.

The CDR3 region has the DNA TGTGCCAGCTCACCCTCAACGGGGGGCGCCGGGCAGTTCTTC. Protein: CASSPSTGGAGQFF. The chain is built from TRBV18 and TRBJ2-1; D is possibly TRBD2 (7 bases). This CDR3 comprises 14 residues. Trimming left V 3 bases short and J 12 bases short, with 18 bases between. The germline V gene encodes CDR1 KGHSH and CDR2 LQKENI.

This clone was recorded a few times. CDR3 in amino acids: CSVEGDGIQETQYF. CDR3 coding DNA: TGCAGCGTTGAGGGGGACGGAATACAAGAGACCCAGTACTTC. The genes are TRBV29-1 and TRBJ2-5; either TRBD1 or TRBD2 may supply D (5 bases each). CDR3 size: 14 residues. Germline V gene lookup returns CDR1 SQVTM and CDR2 ANQGSEA. V was cut by 3 bases and J by 2 bases, with 13 bases left in between.

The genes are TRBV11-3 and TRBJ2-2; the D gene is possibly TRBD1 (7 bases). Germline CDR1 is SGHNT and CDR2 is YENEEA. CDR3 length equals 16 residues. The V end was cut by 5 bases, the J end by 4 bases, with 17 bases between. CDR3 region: CASSQGDWQITGELFF. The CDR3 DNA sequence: TGTGCCAGCAGCCAGGGGGACTGGCAGATCACCGGGGAGCTGTTTTTT.

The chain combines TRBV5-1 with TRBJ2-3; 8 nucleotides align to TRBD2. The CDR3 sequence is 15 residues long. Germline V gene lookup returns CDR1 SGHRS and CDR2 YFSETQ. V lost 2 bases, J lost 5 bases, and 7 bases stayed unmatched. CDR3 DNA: TGCGCCAGCAGCTTACCAGCGGGGGAGAGAGATACGCAGTATTTT. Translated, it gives CASSLPAGERDTQYF.

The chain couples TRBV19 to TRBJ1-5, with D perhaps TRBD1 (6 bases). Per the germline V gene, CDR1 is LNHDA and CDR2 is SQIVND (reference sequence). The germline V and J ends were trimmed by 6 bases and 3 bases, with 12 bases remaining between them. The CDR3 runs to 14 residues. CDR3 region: CASSLTGPNQPQHF. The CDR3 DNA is TGTGCCAGTAGCCTCACAGGGCCCAATCAGCCCCAGCATTTT.

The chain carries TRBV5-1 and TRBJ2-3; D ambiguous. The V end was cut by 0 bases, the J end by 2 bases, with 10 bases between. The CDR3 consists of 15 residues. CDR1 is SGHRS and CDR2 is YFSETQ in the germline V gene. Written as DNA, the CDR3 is TGCGCCAGCAGCTTGGGAGGCGGAGACACAGATACGCAGTATTTT. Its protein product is CASSLGGGDTDTQYF.

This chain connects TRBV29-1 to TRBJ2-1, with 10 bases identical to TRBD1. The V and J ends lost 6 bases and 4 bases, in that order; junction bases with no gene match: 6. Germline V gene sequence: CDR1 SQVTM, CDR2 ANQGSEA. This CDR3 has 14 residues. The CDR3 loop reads CSVPEGQGYNEQFF. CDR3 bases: TGCAGCGTGCCTGAGGGACAGGGGTACAATGAGCAGTTCTTC.

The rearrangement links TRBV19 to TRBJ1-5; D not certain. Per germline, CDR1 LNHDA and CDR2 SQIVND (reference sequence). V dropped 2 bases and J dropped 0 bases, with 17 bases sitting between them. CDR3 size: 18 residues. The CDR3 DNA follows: TGTGCCAGTAGTATAATTTCACAGCCTTATTATAGCAATCAGCCCCAGCATTTT. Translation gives CASSIISQPYYSNQPQHF.

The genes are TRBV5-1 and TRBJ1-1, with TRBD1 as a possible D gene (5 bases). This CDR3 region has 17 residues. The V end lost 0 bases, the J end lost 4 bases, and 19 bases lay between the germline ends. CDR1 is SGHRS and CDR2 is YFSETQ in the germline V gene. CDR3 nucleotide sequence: TGCGCCAGCAGCTTGGAGGCCCTGACTGGGACCGGCACTGAAGCTTTCTTT. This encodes CASSLEALTGTGTEAFF.

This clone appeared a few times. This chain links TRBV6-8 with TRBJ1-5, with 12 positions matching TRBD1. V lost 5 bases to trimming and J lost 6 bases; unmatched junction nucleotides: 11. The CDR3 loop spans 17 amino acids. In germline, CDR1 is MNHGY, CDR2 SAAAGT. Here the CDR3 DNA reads TGTGCCAGCAGTGGCCGGGACAGGGGGCTAGAGGGTCAGCCCCAGCATTTT. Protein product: CASSGRDRGLEGQPQHF.

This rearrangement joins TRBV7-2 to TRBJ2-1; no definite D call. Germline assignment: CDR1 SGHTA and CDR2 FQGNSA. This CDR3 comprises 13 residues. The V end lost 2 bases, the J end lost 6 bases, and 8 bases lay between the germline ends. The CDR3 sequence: CASSLILSNEQFF. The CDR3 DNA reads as TGTGCCAGCAGCTTAATTCTCAGCAATGAGCAGTTCTTC. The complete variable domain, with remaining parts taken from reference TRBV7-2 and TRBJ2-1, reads GAGVSQSPSNKVTEKGKDVELRCDPISGHTALYWYRQSLGQGLEFLIYFQGNSAPDKSGLPSDRFSAERTGGSVSTLTIQRTQQEDSAVYLCASSLILSNEQFFGPGTRLTVL.

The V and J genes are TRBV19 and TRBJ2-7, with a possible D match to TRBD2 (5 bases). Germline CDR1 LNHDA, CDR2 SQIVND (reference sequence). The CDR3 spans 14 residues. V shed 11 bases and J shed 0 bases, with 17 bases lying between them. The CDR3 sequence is CAPARRDSSYEQYF. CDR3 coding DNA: TGTGCCCCCGCCCGCCGGGATAGCTCCTACGAGCAGTACTTC.

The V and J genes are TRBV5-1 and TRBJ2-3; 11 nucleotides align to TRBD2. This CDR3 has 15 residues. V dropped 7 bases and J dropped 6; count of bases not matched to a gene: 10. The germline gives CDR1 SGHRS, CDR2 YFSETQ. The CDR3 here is CASQSSGGARDTQYF. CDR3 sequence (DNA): TGCGCCAGCCAGAGTAGCGGGGGGGCCAGGGATACGCAGTATTTT.

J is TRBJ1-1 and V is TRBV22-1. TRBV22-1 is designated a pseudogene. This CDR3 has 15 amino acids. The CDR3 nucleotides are TGTGCCAGCAGTTTATTTGGGGGACGTAAGGCTGAAGCTTTCTTT. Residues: CASSLFGGRKAEAFF.